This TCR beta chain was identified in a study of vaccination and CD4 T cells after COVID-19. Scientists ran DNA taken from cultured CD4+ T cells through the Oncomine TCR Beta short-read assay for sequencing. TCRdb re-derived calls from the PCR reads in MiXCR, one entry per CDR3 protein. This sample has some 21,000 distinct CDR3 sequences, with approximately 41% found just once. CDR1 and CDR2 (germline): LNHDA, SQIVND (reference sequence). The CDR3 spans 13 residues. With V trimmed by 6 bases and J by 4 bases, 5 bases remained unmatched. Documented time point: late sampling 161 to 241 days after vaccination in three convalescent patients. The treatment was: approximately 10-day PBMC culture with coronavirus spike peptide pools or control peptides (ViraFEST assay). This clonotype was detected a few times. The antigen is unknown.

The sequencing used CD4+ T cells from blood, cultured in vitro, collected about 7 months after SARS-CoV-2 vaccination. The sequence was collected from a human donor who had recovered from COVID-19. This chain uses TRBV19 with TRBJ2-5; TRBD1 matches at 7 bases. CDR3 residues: CASRVQGTETQYF. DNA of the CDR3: TGTGCCAGTAGGGTACAGGGGACAGAGACCCAGTACTTC.